This T cell receptor beta chain was sequenced during a study of cytomegalovirus exposure and HLA in healthy donors. Use of 60 Vbeta and 13 Jbeta primers characterized the PCR. Using immunoSEQ multiplex PCR, the repertoire was profiled, and TCRdb retains in-frame clones only, with some absent. The table lists over 90,000 clones, approximately 72% of them singletons. There are 14 residues in the CDR3. Germline V CDR1 and CDR2: SNHLY, FYNNEI. V trimming: 6 bases; J trimming: 2 bases; junction bases outside the gene matches: 3. The rearrangement links TRBV2 to TRBJ1-5; 8 nucleotides agree with TRBD1. The source material was PBMCs. This clonotype originated in a woman in her forties or fifties in good health and CMV-seronegative. In DNA, the CDR3 is TGTGCCAGCAGCGGACAGGGTGGCAATCAGCCCCAGCATTTT. This encodes CASSGQGGNQPQHF.